One and the same sample provided the 32 T cell receptor beta chains below, sequenced in a study of blood T cell repertoires in COVID-19. Sequenced by immunoSEQ multiplex PCR; TCRdb stores in-frame clones only, minus some. This table holds about 290,000 clones, around 85% found once. The sequencing input was peripheral blood. These TCRs come from a woman aged 45-59 years with active or convalescent COVID-19.

The gene calls are TRBV30 and TRBJ2-6, with no clear D. The germline gives CDR1 GTSNPN, CDR2 SVGIG (reference sequence). This CDR3 has 13 residues. Between the trimmed V and J ends, which lost 6 bases and 3 bases, there was a span of 9 bases. The CDR3 spells CACGAFGANVLTF. The DNA for the CDR3 is TGTGCCTGCGGTGCCTTTGGGGCCAACGTCCTGACTTTC.

The V call is TRBV27, the J call TRBJ2-1; 8 positions agree with TRBD1. V lost 3 bases and J lost 10; bases outside the gene matches: 2. In germline, CDR1 is MNHEY, CDR2 SMNVEV (reference sequence). The length of the CDR3 is 12 residues. In DNA, the CDR3 is TGTGCCAGCAGTTTCCAGGGGGCCGAGCAGTTCTTC. This gives the protein CASSFQGAEQFF.

This sequence joins TRBV5-1 and TRBJ1-6, with D perhaps TRBD1 (5 bases). V was trimmed by 0 bases and J by 7 bases, leaving 5 bases between them. The CDR3 runs 13 residues. The germline V gene encodes CDR1 SGHRS and CDR2 YFSETQ. CDR3: CASSLEGNSPLHF. The DNA for the CDR3 is TGCGCCAGCAGCTTGGAGGGGAATTCACCCCTCCACTTT.

This clone was seen a few times. The V gene is TRBV6-2 or TRBV6-3, the J gene TRBJ2-7, with TRBD2 matching over 10 bases. Germline V gene sequence: CDR1 MNHEY, CDR2 SVGEGT. Losses at the gene ends were 4 bases for V and 7 bases for J; bases not matched to a gene: 7. The CDR3 loop spans 14 amino acids. The CDR3 DNA is TGTGCCAGCAGTTTCCTAGCGGGAGTAAGTGAGCAGTACTTC. It yields the protein CASSFLAGVSEQYF.

This chain's CDR3 is CASSLVQGVGDTEAFF. DNA of the CDR3: TGTGCCAGCAGCTTAGTACAGGGGGTGGGTGACACTGAAGCTTTCTTT. V is TRBV7-9 and J is TRBJ1-1; TRBD1 matches 8 bases. The junction had 7 bases not matched to a gene; V was cut back by 1 base and J by 3 bases. Germline V gene data show CDR1 as SEHNR and CDR2 as FQNEAQ (reference sequence). CDR3 size: 16 residues.

The rearrangement joins TRBV11-3 to TRBJ2-3; 9 positions match TRBD2. The CDR3 consists of 16 residues. With 5 bases clipped from V and 3 bases from J, the junction kept 9 bases outside the gene matches. Germline V CDR1 and CDR2: SGHNT, YENEEA. The CDR3, as DNA: TGTGCCAGCAGCCTTAGCGGGAGCGGGACGACAGATACGCAGTATTTT. Its translation: CASSLSGSGTTDTQYF.

The chain couples TRBV28 to TRBJ2-1; tentatively, D is TRBD1 (8 bases). The CDR3 extends over 13 amino acids. Trimming shortened V by 5 bases and J by 12 bases, and 17 bases separated the two germline ends. Looked up from germline, CDR1 is MDHEN and CDR2 is SYDVKM. The CDR3: CASSAGQGGRQFF. CDR3 coding DNA: TGTGCCAGCAGTGCCGGACAGGGCGGGAGGCAGTTCTTC.

This clone is medium-sized (0.01 to 0.1%). V is TRBV18 and J is TRBJ2-5; 10 bases match TRBD2. Germline loops: CDR1 KGHSH, CDR2 LQKENI. Trimming cost V 1 base and J 4 bases; bases outside gene matches: 9. The length of the CDR3 is 17 residues. The chain's CDR3 is CASSPRFQLAGLETQYF. The CDR3 nucleotides are TGTGCCAGCTCACCACGGTTCCAACTAGCGGGATTAGAGACCCAGTACTTC.

This chain connects TRBV5-4 to TRBJ2-5; 13 positions match TRBD2. This CDR3 contains 15 residues. The junction had 5 bases not matched to a gene; V was cut back by 4 bases and J by 5 bases. Germline values: CDR1 SGHNT, CDR2 YYREEE (reference sequence). The CDR3 DNA sequence: TGTGCCAGCAGCCAAGGACTAGCGGGAGTTGAGACCCAGTACTTC. Amino acids: CASSQGLAGVETQYF.

This clone is a singleton in its sample. This chain links TRBV7-9 with TRBJ2-1; the D is unclear. The CDR3 sequence is 13 residues long. V lost 3 bases and J 7 bases, leaving 10 bases between the germline ends. From germline, CDR1 is SEHNR and CDR2 FQNEAQ (reference sequence). The CDR3 sequence is CASSLWSRNEQFF. CDR3 DNA sequence: TGTGCCAGCAGCTTGTGGTCGCGGAATGAGCAGTTCTTC.

The V gene is TRBV5-4, the J gene TRBJ1-2, with a possible D match to TRBD1 (5 bases). The CDR3 spans 13 residues. V lost 4 bases and J lost 5, with 12 bases in between. Germline-derived CDR1 and CDR2 are SGHNT and YYREEE (reference sequence). This chain's CDR3 is CASSAGNQYGYTF. In DNA, the CDR3 is TGTGCCAGCAGCGCAGGGAATCAATATGGCTACACCTTC.

The genes are TRBV28 and TRBJ1-1; D remains unclear. V lost 2 bases and J lost 0, with 7 bases in between. The CDR3 has 14 amino acids. Germline V gene sequence: CDR1 MDHEN, CDR2 SYDVKM. The DNA for the CDR3 is TGTGCCAGCAGTTTAGTCAGCGTGAACACTGAAGCTTTCTTT. Its protein product is CASSLVSVNTEAFF.

The chain couples TRBV28 to TRBJ1-2; no definite D call. Trimming cost V 9 bases and J 8 bases, with 16 bases left between them. CDR1 is MDHEN and CDR2 is SYDVKM in the germline V gene. The CDR3 runs to 12 residues. The CDR3 DNA reads TGTGCCAGTCTCCCCCGGGGAAGGGGCTACACCTTC. Protein sequence: CASLPRGRGYTF.

This chain uses TRBV28 with TRBJ1-6; TRBD1 agrees at 7 bases. Per the germline V gene, CDR1 is MDHEN and CDR2 is SYDVKM. The CDR3 is 14 amino acids. V trimming: 2 bases; J trimming: 9 bases; junction bases outside the gene matches: 4. CDR3 nucleotide sequence: TGTGCCAGCAGTTTACCCAGGGGGATTTCACCCCTCCACTTT. It encodes CASSLPRGISPLHF.

The chain employs TRBV5-5 and TRBJ1-4, with D perhaps TRBD1 (6 bases). Germline values: CDR1 SGHKS, CDR2 YYEKEE (reference sequence). V lost 4 bases to trimming and J lost 8 bases, with 21 bases between them. The CDR3 spans 16 residues. The CDR3 loop is CASSGTLDRGGEKLFF. The CDR3 DNA follows: TGTGCCAGCAGCGGGACCTTGGACAGAGGGGGAGAAAAACTGTTTTTT.

The chain carries TRBV5-5 and TRBJ2-5; 9 nucleotides align to TRBD1. With V trimmed by 5 bases and J by 7 bases, 6 bases remained unmatched. The CDR3 consists of 13 residues. CDR1 and CDR2 (germline): SGHKS, YYEKEE (reference sequence). The CDR3 reads CASSRDRVSTQYF. The CDR3 DNA reads as TGTGCCAGCAGTAGGGACAGGGTGTCGACCCAGTACTTC.

This clone showed up just a few times. CDR3 region: CASSLLGGGVAEAFF. The CDR3 region has the DNA TGTGCCAGCAGCTTACTTGGAGGGGGGGTAGCTGAAGCTTTCTTT. The chain has TRBV11-2 and TRBJ1-1; perhaps TRBD1 as D (6 bases). Germline CDR1 is SGHAT and CDR2 is FQNNGV. V lost 2 bases to trimming and J lost 6 bases, with 16 bases between them. The CDR3 contains 15 residues. Full variable domain (outside the CDR3, taken from reference TRBV11-2 and TRBJ1-1): EAGVAQSPRYKIIEKRQSVAFWCNPISGHATLYWYQQILGQGPKLLIQFQNNGVVDDSQLPKDRFSAERLKGVDSTLKIQPAKLEDSAVYLCASSLLGGGVAEAFFGQGTRLTVV.

The rearrangement links TRBV5-6 to TRBJ1-2, with 8 nucleotides matching TRBD1. Germline lookup yields CDR1 SGHDT and CDR2 YYEEEE. The length of the CDR3 is 17 residues. With V trimmed by 3 bases and J by 3 bases, 13 bases remained unmatched. The CDR3 reads CASSSTGTGIGHYGYTF. The CDR3 bases are TGTGCCAGCAGCTCAACCGGGACAGGCATAGGGCACTATGGCTACACCTTC.

The chain is built from TRBV5-1 and TRBJ2-2; 11 bases agree with TRBD2. The CDR3 totals 16 residues. The trim removed 3 bases at V and 6 bases at J, leaving 7 bases unmatched. The V gene's germline CDR1 is SGHRS and CDR2 YFSETQ. CDR3 sequence: CASSSLAGGPSGELFF. As DNA, the CDR3 is TGCGCCAGCAGCTCCTTAGCGGGAGGGCCCTCCGGGGAGCTGTTTTTT.

In its sample, this clone was seen once. The chain couples TRBV6-5 to TRBJ1-1; perhaps TRBD1 as D (5 bases). With 8 bases removed from V and 1 base from J, the gap between germline ends came to 11 bases. Germline CDR1 and CDR2: MNHEY and SVGAGI. The CDR3 sequence is 13 residues long. The CDR3: CASQQEPNTEAFF. In DNA form, the CDR3 reads TGTGCCAGCCAACAGGAACCGAACACTGAAGCTTTCTTT.

This clone came up once. The chain couples TRBV30 to TRBJ2-7; D is possibly TRBD1 (6 bases). CDR1 and CDR2 from the germline V gene are GTSNPN and SVGIG (reference sequence). Trimming stripped 5 bases from V and 7 bases from J, with 21 bases between. The CDR3 extends over 14 amino acids. In nucleotides, the CDR3 is TGTGCCTGGGAACCAGGGGTCGGAGTAGGAGAGCAGTACTTC. Protein product: CAWEPGVGVGEQYF.

The chain links TRBV7-6 to TRBJ2-2, with TRBD1 matching over 7 bases. The V segment lost 2 bases and the J segment 1 base; nucleotides outside the gene matches: 4. CDR3 length: 16 residues. CDR1 is SGHVS, CDR2 FNYEAQ, per germline. The CDR3 coding sequence is TGTGCCAGCAGCTTACCCTACAGGGGGAACACCGGGGAGCTGTTTTTT. It yields the protein CASSLPYRGNTGELFF.

This clone occurred once. The chain employs TRBV10-1 and TRBJ1-2; TRBD1 might be the D (6 bases). The CDR3 runs to 13 residues. Trimming removed 2 bases from V and 5 bases from J, with 9 bases in between. Germline CDR1 WNHNN, CDR2 SYGVQD (reference sequence). The CDR3: CASSEGTPYGYTF. As DNA, the CDR3 is TGCGCCAGCAGTGAGGGGACACCGTATGGCTACACCTTC.

The gene calls are TRBV25-1 and TRBJ2-5, with D tentatively TRBD1 (5 bases). Germline V CDR1 and CDR2: MGHDK, SYGVNS. Trimming left V 3 bases short and J 1 base short, with 12 bases between. The CDR3 runs to 15 residues. The CDR3 nucleotides are TGTGCCAGCAGTGAGACAGTTCGAATCCAAGAGACCCAGTACTTC. Translating gives CASSETVRIQETQYF.

CDR3 DNA: TGTGCCAGCAGCACCCAACTAGCGGGAGTCGACGAGCAGTACTTC. This sequence encodes CASSTQLAGVDEQYF. This chain connects TRBV9 to TRBJ2-7; 11 bases align to TRBD2. Germline V gene data show CDR1 as SGDLS and CDR2 as YYNGEE. This CDR3 comprises 15 residues. J was trimmed by 5 bases and V by 4 bases; bases with no gene match: 8.

The rearrangement joins TRBV6-5 to TRBJ1-4; tentative D call: TRBD1 (6 bases). CDR1 is MNHEY, CDR2 SVGAGI, per germline. The CDR3 spans 14 residues. Between the trimmed V and J ends, which lost 6 bases and 7 bases, there was a span of 15 bases. In DNA form, the CDR3 reads TGTGCCAGCAGCTCGGGGGGCGTTGGTGAAAAACTGTTTTTT. Its protein product is CASSSGGVGEKLFF.

The chain has TRBV24-1 and TRBJ2-3, with 12 bases matching TRBD2. The CDR3 spans 17 residues. Per the germline V gene, CDR1 is KGHDR and CDR2 is SFDVKD. V shed 2 bases, J shed 2 bases, and the junction held 4 bases outside the gene matches. The CDR3 DNA reads TGTGCCACCAGTGATTCCGGGACTAGCGGGTTCACAGATACGCAGTATTTT. Translation: CATSDSGTSGFTDTQYF.

This chain connects TRBV28 to TRBJ2-3; D uncertain. Germline CDR1 MDHEN, CDR2 SYDVKM. The CDR3 has 13 amino acids. V was pared by 6 bases and J by 0 bases, with 7 bases between. CDR3 sequence (DNA): TGTGCCAGCAGGAGATCTAGCACAGATACGCAGTATTTT. Its protein is CASRRSSTDTQYF.

This chain joins TRBV7-9 and TRBJ1-2; TRBD1 might be the D (6 bases). V was pared by 1 base and J by 2 bases, with 20 bases between. This CDR3 has 18 residues. Germline V CDR1 and CDR2: SEHNR, FQNEAQ (reference sequence). The CDR3 sequence: CASSLELGWGRLNYGYTF. The CDR3 coding sequence is TGTGCCAGCAGCTTAGAGCTCGGGTGGGGGCGATTGAACTATGGCTACACCTTC.

The V call is TRBV11-2, the J call TRBJ1-2, with D hard to call. Germline V gives CDR1 SGHAT, CDR2 FQNNGV. Between the trimmed V and J ends, which lost 3 bases and 8 bases, there was a span of 19 bases. The CDR3 consists of 15 residues. Here the CDR3 DNA reads TGTGCCAGCAGCTTCGGTTTGGGCCGCTCTGAGGGCTACACCTTC. Protein product: CASSFGLGRSEGYTF.

This chain uses TRBV19 with TRBJ2-1, with 8 bases fitting TRBD1. With V trimmed by 5 bases and J by 4 bases, 7 bases remained unmatched. Per the germline V gene, CDR1 is LNHDA and CDR2 is SQIVND (reference sequence). This CDR3 is built from 15 residues. DNA for the CDR3: TGTGCCAGTAGTCCCTGGACAGGGCTTTACAATGAGCAGTTCTTC. It yields the protein CASSPWTGLYNEQFF.

This chain uses TRBV10-3 with TRBJ2-6; D is uncertain. The germline V gene has CDR1 ENHRY and CDR2 SYGVKD. The CDR3 runs to 16 residues. Trimming removed 0 bases at V and 1 base at J, with 7 bases between. CDR3 sequence (DNA): TGTGCCATCAGTGAGTCGGGCTCGTCTGGGGCCAACGTCCTGACTTTC. It encodes CAISESGSSGANVLTF.